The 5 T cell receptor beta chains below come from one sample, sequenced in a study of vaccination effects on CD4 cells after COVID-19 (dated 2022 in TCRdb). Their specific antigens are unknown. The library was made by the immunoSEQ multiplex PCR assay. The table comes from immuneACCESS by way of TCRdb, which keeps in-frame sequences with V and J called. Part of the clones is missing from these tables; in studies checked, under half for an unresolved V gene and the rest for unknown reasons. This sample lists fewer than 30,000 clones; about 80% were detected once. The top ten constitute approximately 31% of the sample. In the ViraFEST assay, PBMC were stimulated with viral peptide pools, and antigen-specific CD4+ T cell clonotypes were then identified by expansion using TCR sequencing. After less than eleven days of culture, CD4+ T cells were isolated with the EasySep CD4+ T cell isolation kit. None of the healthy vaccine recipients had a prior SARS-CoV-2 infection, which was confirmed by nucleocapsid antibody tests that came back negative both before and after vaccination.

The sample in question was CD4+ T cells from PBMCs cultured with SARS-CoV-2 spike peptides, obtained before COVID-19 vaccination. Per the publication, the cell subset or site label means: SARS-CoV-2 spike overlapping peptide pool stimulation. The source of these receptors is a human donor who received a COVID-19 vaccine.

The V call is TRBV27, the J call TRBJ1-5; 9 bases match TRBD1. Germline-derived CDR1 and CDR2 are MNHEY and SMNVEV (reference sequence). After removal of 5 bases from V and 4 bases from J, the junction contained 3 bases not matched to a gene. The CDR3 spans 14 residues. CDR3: CASSVGQGNQPQHF. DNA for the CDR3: TGTGCCAGCAGTGTCGGACAGGGGAATCAGCCCCAGCATTTT.

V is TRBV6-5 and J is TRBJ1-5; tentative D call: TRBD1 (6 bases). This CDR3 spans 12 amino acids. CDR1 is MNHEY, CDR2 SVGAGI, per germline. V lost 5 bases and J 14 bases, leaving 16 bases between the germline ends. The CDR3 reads CASSSEQGREHF. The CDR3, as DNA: TGTGCCAGCAGTAGCGAGCAGGGGAGGGAGCATTTT.

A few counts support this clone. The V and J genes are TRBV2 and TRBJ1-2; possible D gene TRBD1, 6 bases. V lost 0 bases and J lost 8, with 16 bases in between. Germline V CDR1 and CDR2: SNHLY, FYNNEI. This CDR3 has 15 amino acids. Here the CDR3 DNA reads TGTGCCAGCAGTGAAGCCGGGACACTAGTGGAGGGCTACACCTTC. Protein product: CASSEAGTLVEGYTF.

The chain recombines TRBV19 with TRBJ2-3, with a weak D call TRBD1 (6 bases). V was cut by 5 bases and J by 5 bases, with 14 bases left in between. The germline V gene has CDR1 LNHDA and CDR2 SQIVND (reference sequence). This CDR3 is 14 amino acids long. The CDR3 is CASSRTGMLDTQYF. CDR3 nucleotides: TGTGCCAGTAGTCGCACAGGGATGTTAGATACGCAGTATTTT.

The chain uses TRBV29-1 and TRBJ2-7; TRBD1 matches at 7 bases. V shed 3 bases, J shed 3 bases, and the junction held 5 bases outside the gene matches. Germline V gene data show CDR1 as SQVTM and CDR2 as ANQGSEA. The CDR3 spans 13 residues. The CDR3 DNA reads TGCAGCGTTGATAAGGCAGGGGGCTACGAGCAGTACTTC. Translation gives CSVDKAGGYEQYF.